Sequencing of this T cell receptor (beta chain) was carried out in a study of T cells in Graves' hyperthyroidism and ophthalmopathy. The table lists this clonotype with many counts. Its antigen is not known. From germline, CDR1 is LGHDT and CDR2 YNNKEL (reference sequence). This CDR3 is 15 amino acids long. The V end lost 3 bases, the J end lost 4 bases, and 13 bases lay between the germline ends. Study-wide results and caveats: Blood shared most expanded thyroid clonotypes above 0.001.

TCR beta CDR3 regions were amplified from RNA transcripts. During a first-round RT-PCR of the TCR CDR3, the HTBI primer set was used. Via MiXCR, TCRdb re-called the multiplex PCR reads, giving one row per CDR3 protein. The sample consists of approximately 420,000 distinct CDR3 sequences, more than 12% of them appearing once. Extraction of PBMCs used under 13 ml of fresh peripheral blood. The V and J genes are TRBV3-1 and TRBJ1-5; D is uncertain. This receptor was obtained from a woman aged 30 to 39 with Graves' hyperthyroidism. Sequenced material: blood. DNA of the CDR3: TGTGCCAGCAGCCAGGGGTTTAGTGCTAATCAGCCCCAGCATTTT. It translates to CASSQGFSANQPQHF. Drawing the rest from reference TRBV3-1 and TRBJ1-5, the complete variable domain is DTAVSQTPKYLVTQMGNDKSIKCEQNLGHDTMYWYKQDSKKFLKIMFSYNNKELIINETVPNRFSPKSPDKAHLNLHINSLELGDSAVYFCASSQGFSANQPQHFGDGTRLSIL.